Listed here are 17 T cell receptor beta chains from one sample, sequenced in a study of CD8 T cells in ankylosing spondylitis. One entry per CDR3 protein results from TCRdb running MiXCR on the 5' RACE reads. The table shows around 28,000 distinct CDR3 sequences, with 30% occurring only once. Source material: synovial fluid, either unsorted or a sorted T cell fraction (not recorded which). The receptor source for this set is a male donor with ankylosing spondylitis.

CDR3 residues: CASSRGGLGKNIQYF. In DNA, the CDR3 is TGTGCCAGCAGCCGAGGGGGCTTGGGCAAAAACATTCAGTACTTC. The chain is built from TRBV7-9 and TRBJ2-4, with 7 bases identical to TRBD1. Trimming took 5 bases from V and 3 from J; bases not matched to a gene: 7. CDR3 size: 15 residues. CDR1 is SEHNR, CDR2 FQNEAQ, per germline (reference sequence).

This clonotype occurred a few times. The rearrangement uses TRBV28 and TRBJ2-1; 8 nucleotides line up with TRBD1. This CDR3 is 14 amino acids long. The V and J ends lost 10 bases and 8 bases, in that order; junction bases with no gene match: 13. Germline V lookup: CDR1 MDHEN, CDR2 SYDVKM. The CDR3 region is CATAGTGWGHEQFF. The CDR3 DNA reads as TGTGCCACCGCGGGGACAGGATGGGGGCATGAGCAGTTCTTC.

This clonotype was counted only a few times. For the CDR3, the DNA is TGTGCCAGCAGTGAAGGCCCCGCGACAAGGGAGGGGATACAAGAGACCCAGTACTTC. Amino acids: CASSEGPATREGIQETQYF. The rearrangement links TRBV25-1 to TRBJ2-5; 7 bases align to TRBD2. Trimming at V came to 2 bases and at J to 2 bases, leaving 17 bases not matched to a gene. CDR3 length: 19 residues. Per germline, CDR1 MGHDK and CDR2 SYGVNS.

This chain uses TRBV19 with TRBJ1-4; D perhaps matches TRBD1 (6 bases). V gave up 5 bases and J gave up 3 bases, with 16 bases separating them. Germline assignment: CDR1 LNHDA and CDR2 SQIVND (reference sequence). The CDR3 sequence is 16 residues long. The CDR3 DNA reads as TGTGCCAGTAGTCTCGGGACAAGGCCCTCTAATGAAAAACTGTTTTTT. Protein: CASSLGTRPSNEKLFF.

This clonotype showed up just a few times. The chain links TRBV4-2 to TRBJ2-7, with no clear D. CDR3 size: 14 residues. V lost 0 bases and J lost 1, with 7 bases in between. Germline V gives CDR1 LGHNA, CDR2 YNFKEQ. The CDR3, as DNA: TGTGCCAGCAGCCAAGATACCGTATCCTACGAGCAGTACGTC. The encoded protein is CASSQDTVSYEQYV.

This clonotype was counted ten times or more. The genes are TRBV7-9 and TRBJ1-3; D remains unclear. V shed 1 base and J shed 2 bases, with 9 bases lying between them. Germline CDR1 SEHNR, CDR2 FQNEAQ (reference sequence). CDR3 length: 15 amino acids. This CDR3 is CASSLEGAPGNTIYF. The CDR3 DNA reads as TGTGCCAGCAGCTTAGAAGGAGCGCCTGGAAACACCATATATTTT.

This clonotype was counted ten times or more. The chain joins TRBV27 to TRBJ2-2; D unclear. The CDR3 consists of 13 residues. CDR1 is MNHEY, CDR2 SMNVEV, per germline (reference sequence). V lost 6 bases and J 3 bases, leaving 8 bases between the germline ends. CDR3 residues: CASSGRHTGELFF. The CDR3 DNA reads TGTGCCAGCAGCGGCAGGCACACCGGGGAGCTGTTTTTT.

This rearrangement joins TRBV10-2 to TRBJ2-1; 7 bases fit TRBD2. The CDR3 covers 15 residues. The V segment lost 6 bases and the J segment 4 bases; nucleotides outside the gene matches: 9. Germline V lookup: CDR1 WSHSY, CDR2 SAAADI. DNA for the CDR3: TGCGCCAGCAGCGAGAGCGACGGGAGGTACAATGAGCAGTTCTTC. Residues: CASSESDGRYNEQFF.

The V and J genes are TRBV6-1 and TRBJ1-5, with TRBD1 matching over 8 bases. CDR1 and CDR2 from the germline V gene are MNHNS and SASEGT. This CDR3 has 17 amino acids. V was pared by 0 bases and J by 7 bases, with 11 bases of the junction left unmatched. The CDR3, as DNA: TGTGCCAGCAGTGAAGCGAGGTCAGGGGGCGCCTGGCAGCCCCAGCATTTT. Its protein product is CASSEARSGGAWQPQHF.

The sample holds a few counts of this clonotype. V usage is TRBV27 and J usage is TRBJ1-2, with a weak D call TRBD1 (5 bases). Germline assignment: CDR1 MNHEY and CDR2 SMNVEV (reference sequence). Trimming removed 6 bases from V and 1 base from J, with 9 bases in between. The CDR3 extends over 13 amino acids. The CDR3 coding sequence is TGTGCCAGCAGCAGACAGTTTAACTATGGCTACACCTTC. Residues: CASSRQFNYGYTF.

This clonotype appeared a few times. J is TRBJ2-7 and V is TRBV6-1; D may be TRBD1 (6 bases). The V end was cut by 8 bases, the J end by 2 bases, with 10 bases between. Germline values: CDR1 MNHNS, CDR2 SASEGT. This CDR3 has 12 amino acids. The CDR3 nucleotides read TGTGCCAGCCGGGACAAAGCCTACGAGCAGTACTTC. Translated, it gives CASRDKAYEQYF.

This chain uses TRBV12-3 or TRBV12-4 with TRBJ2-1; 12 nucleotides align to TRBD2. The J segment lost 5 bases and the V segment lost 1 base, leaving 6 bases of the junction unmatched. The CDR3 spans 17 residues. In DNA, the CDR3 is TGTGCCAGCAGTTTAGTGGGACTAGCGGGCCTACACAATGAGCAGTTCTTC. Residues: CASSLVGLAGLHNEQFF.

The sample holds many counts of this clonotype. The V call is TRBV6-1, the J call TRBJ2-1, with 7 bases identical to TRBD1. Germline V gene data show CDR1 as MNHNS and CDR2 as SASEGT. The CDR3 is 11 amino acids. The V segment lost 10 bases and the J segment 6 bases; nucleotides outside the gene matches: 3. The CDR3 loop is CATDRANEQFF. The DNA of the CDR3 is TGTGCCACCGACAGGGCCAATGAGCAGTTCTTC.

In this sample, this clonotype turned up a few times. The gene calls are TRBV4-1 and TRBJ2-1, with a weak D call TRBD1 (5 bases). The V end was cut by 3 bases, the J end by 9 bases, with 15 bases between. The CDR3 has 14 amino acids. CDR1 is MGHRA and CDR2 is YSYEKL in the germline V gene. CDR3 nucleotide sequence: TGCGCCAGCAGCCACACAAGCCGACAGTTTGAGCAGTTCTTC. It is translated as CASSHTSRQFEQFF.

This clonotype was observed at least ten times. The rearrangement links TRBV12-3 or TRBV12-4 to TRBJ1-2; D is perhaps TRBD1 (5 bases). Trimming removed 5 bases at V and 12 bases at J, with 16 bases between. This CDR3 comprises 12 residues. CDR3 bases: TGTGCCAGCAGTCCCCGTGGGGGTGTCGACACCTTC. Amino acids: CASSPRGGVDTF.

This clonotype was picked up a small number of times. The genes are TRBV7-8 and TRBJ2-1; D gene ambiguous. The CDR3 has 12 residues. Trimming pared 2 bases from V and 8 bases from J, leaving 7 bases between. CDR1 and CDR2 (germline): SGHVS, FQNEAQ. The CDR3 loop reads CASSLSEDEQFF. Written as DNA, the CDR3 is TGTGCCAGCAGCTTAAGTGAGGATGAGCAGTTCTTC. Drawing the rest from reference TRBV7-8 and TRBJ2-1, the complete variable domain is GAGVSQSPRYKVAKRGQDVALRCDPISGHVSLFWYQQALGQGPEFLTYFQNEAQLDKSGLPSDRFFAERPEGSVSTLKIQRTQQEDSAVYLCASSLSEDEQFFGPGTRLTVL.

This clonotype has a single count. This sequence joins TRBV11-2 and TRBJ2-3, with D hard to call. From germline, CDR1 is SGHAT and CDR2 FQNNGV. The CDR3 length is 12 residues. Trimming removed 4 bases from V and 4 bases from J, with 6 bases in between. CDR3 sequence reads: CASSWSSDTQYF. The CDR3 nucleotides are TGTGCCAGCAGCTGGAGCTCAGATACGCAGTATTTT. The whole variable domain, filled in from reference TRBV11-2 and TRBJ2-3, reads EAGVAQSPRYKIIEKRQSVAFWCNPISGHATLYWYQQILGQGPKLLIQFQNNGVVDDSQLPKDRFSAERLKGVDSTLKIQPAKLEDSAVYLCASSWSSDTQYFGPGTRLTVL.